This entry is about one T cell receptor beta chain. The clone's antigen remains unknown. One base away there is no much larger clone; base qualities are not given. This record comes from a study of technical replicates of blood from a few donors (dated by TCRdb to 2016 to 2017). V lost 3 bases and J lost 5 bases; the stretch between them is 14 bases long. The germline V gene specifies SGDLS as CDR1 and YYNGEE as CDR2. Its CDR3 holds 14 amino acids, cysteine through phenylalanine. Just the 42-base CDR3 DNA is kept, in frame starting at base 1. Preparation of the library involved the immunoSEQ multiplex PCR assay. The table comes from immuneACCESS by way of TCRdb, which keeps in-frame sequences with V and J called. Part of the clones is missing from these tables; in studies checked, under half for an unresolved V gene and the rest for unknown reasons. A total of roughly 71,000 clones appear in this sample, about 95% of them only once. The ten largest clones capture approximately 0.22% of the sample.

Source material: T cells isolated from PBMCs. The clonotype comes from a human donor in good health. Recombination joined TRBV9 with TRBJ1-2; TRBD1 is a weak D gene call, 5 bases matching. The sequence in DNA is TGTGCCAGCAGCGATTACCAGGGAGGGTATGGCTACACCTTC. Its product reads: CASSDYQGGYGYTF.